The sequence of this TCR beta chain was determined in a study of early T cells in non-severe SARS-CoV-2 infection. Background on the study: The study sequenced bulk RNA from unsorted whole blood, with chains unpaired.

Each single cDNA molecule received a unique molecular identifier. TCRdb used MiXCR to reprocess the 5' RACE reads, holding one entry per CDR3 protein. The profile shows just under 60,000 distinct CDR3 sequences, less than 9.5% of them singletons. Overall study findings and caveats: VDJdb matching favored anti-spike CD8 responses, missing private and CD4 specificities.

Worth noting for this clonotype: Its antigen is unidentified.

Sequenced material: whole blood. The sequence was collected from an adult who was a healthcare worker with PCR-confirmed SARS-CoV-2 infection or an uninfected control (not recorded which).

CDR3 in amino acids: CSASTTSGRYNEQFF. CDR3 nucleotide sequence: TGCAGTGCTAGTACTACTAGCGGGAGGTATAATGAGCAGTTCTTC. This chain joins TRBV20-1 and TRBJ2-1; 12 nucleotides align to TRBD2. This CDR3 is built from 15 residues. Germline values: CDR1 DFQATT, CDR2 SNEGSKA (reference sequence). Losses at the gene ends were 3 bases for V and 7 bases for J; bases not matched to a gene: 7.